This T cell receptor beta chain was captured in a study of CD8 T cells in ankylosing spondylitis. TCRdb analysed the 5' RACE reads with MiXCR anew, one entry per CDR3 protein. The sample contains fewer than 550,000 distinct CDR3 sequences, about 5.7% of which appear only once. Turning to this clonotype: What it binds is unknown.

CDR1 and CDR2 from the germline V gene are ENHRY and SYGVKD. The ends were cut back, 0 bases at V and 4 bases at J, with 19 bases in the middle. The length of the CDR3 is 19 residues. Overall study results and limits: A TCR beta motif of several highly homologous variants appeared characteristic of ankylosing spondylitis blood. Disease-linked clones were CD8+ and relatively rare in peripheral blood.

The chain joins TRBV10-3 to TRBJ2-6; perhaps TRBD1 as D (6 bases). The specimen was blood, either unsorted or a sorted T cell fraction (not recorded which). The receptor was isolated from a male donor with ankylosing spondylitis. DNA of the CDR3: TGTGCCATCAGTGAGTCAGGAGCCCTTACAGGGCTCGGGGCCAACGTCCTGACTTTC. Amino acids: CAISESGALTGLGANVLTF.